Here is one T cell receptor beta chain with its context. The data stem from a study of blood T cell repertoires in COVID-19. Study information: Donors in the United States, Italy and Spain gave samples during acute or convalescent COVID-19.

Authors' data handling: Researchers report that nucleated cell counts were estimated from reference gene primer amplification. TCRdb keeps only in-frame clones here, not all; method: immunoSEQ multiplex PCR. Clone size and the V and J calls come from that table; the DNA yielded D and trimming. The sample has roughly 80,000 clones, 90% to 95% seen once. V was pared by 6 bases and J by 2 bases, with 20 bases between. The CDR3 is 18 amino acids. Germline V lookup: CDR1 MGHRA, CDR2 YSYEKL. Specimen: peripheral blood. The receptor comes from a man aged 55 to 69 with acute or convalescent COVID-19. The chain is built from TRBV4-1 and TRBJ2-6, with a tentative D call TRBD2 (6 bases). The CDR3 loop is CASRPASERAPGANVLTF. CDR3 sequence (DNA): TGCGCCAGCAGACCCGCTAGCGAGAGGGCCCCTGGGGCCAACGTCCTGACTTTC.